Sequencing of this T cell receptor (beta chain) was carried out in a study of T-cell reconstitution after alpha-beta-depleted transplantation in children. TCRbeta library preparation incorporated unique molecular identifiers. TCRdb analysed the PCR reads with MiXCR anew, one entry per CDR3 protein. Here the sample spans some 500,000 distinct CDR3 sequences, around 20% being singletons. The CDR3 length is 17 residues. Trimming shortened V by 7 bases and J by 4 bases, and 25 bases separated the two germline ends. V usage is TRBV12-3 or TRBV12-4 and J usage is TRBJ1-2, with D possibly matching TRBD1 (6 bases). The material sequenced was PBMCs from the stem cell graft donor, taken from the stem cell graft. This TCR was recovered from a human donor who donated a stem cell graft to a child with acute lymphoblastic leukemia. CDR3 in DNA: TGTGCCAGCACCAACAGGGCCAGATGGGGGCCTCGCTATGGCTACACCTTC. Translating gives CASTNRARWGPRYGYTF.